These T cell receptor beta chains were read from a single sample in a study of blood T cells in healthy people across ages. TCRdb reanalysed the 5' RACE reads using MiXCR and keeps one entry per CDR3 protein. The profile covers 550,000 to 750,000 distinct CDR3 sequences, with about 21% appearing a single time and 3% to 4.5% taken by the ten largest. Sample: blood. The receptor set was obtained from a man aged 65 to 85 in good health. CDR3s include the opening cysteine and the closing phenylalanine or tryptophan. Fields, in order: clone size, V gene, J gene, D gene, CDR3 length, CDR3 protein, CDR3 DNA. D genes are given only for firm matches. Only some rows state a clone size, as once, few, many or a class for expanded clones.

.	TRBV7-2	TRBJ1-5	.	16	CASSLGAGGGNQPQHF	TGTGCCAGCAGCTTAGGAGCGGGAGGTGGGAATCAGCCCCAGCATTTT
few	TRBV14	TRBJ2-4	.	14	CASSKEGVSNIQYF	TGTGCCAGCAGCAAAGAGGGGGTGTCAAACATTCAGTACTTC
once	TRBV3-1	TRBJ1-4	.	15	CASSQDTGLGEKLFF	TGTGCCAGCAGCCAAGATACAGGACTTGGTGAAAAACTGTTTTTT
.	TRBV7-9	TRBJ2-1	.	18	CASSFPSTGPPPYNEQFF	TGTGCCAGCAGCTTTCCCTCTACGGGACCTCCCCCTTACAATGAGCAGTTCTTC
.	TRBV5-6	TRBJ2-5	TRBD1	15	CASSGGQEGRETQYF	TGTGCCAGCAGCGGAGGACAGGAAGGCAGGGAGACCCAGTACTTC
many	TRBV5-1	TRBJ1-4	TRBD1	14	CASSVGTGNEKLFF	TGCGCCAGCAGCGTCGGGACAGGGAATGAAAAACTGTTTTTT
.	TRBV4-3	TRBJ1-5	TRBD1	16	CASSQDPGQGVRPQHF	TGCGCCAGCAGCCAAGATCCGGGACAGGGTGTACGGCCCCAGCATTTT
.	TRBV9	TRBJ2-5	.	17	CASSVVPLPIGAETQYF	TGTGCCAGCAGCGTAGTCCCCCTCCCGATAGGTGCAGAGACCCAGTACTTC
few	TRBV5-1	TRBJ2-2	.	16	CASSLDTGAVTGELFF	TGCGCCAGCAGCTTGGATACGGGAGCTGTAACCGGGGAGCTGTTTTTT
.	TRBV11-1	TRBJ2-3	TRBD1	15	CASNRRDRGTDTQYF	TGTGCCAGCAACCGACGAGACAGGGGGACAGATACGCAGTATTTT
many	TRBV20-1	TRBJ2-5	.	12	CSAGTTQETQYF	TGCAGTGCTGGGACGACCCAAGAGACCCAGTACTTC
.	TRBV27	TRBJ2-1	.	15	CASRAGHSSWDEQFF	TGTGCCAGCAGAGCCGGACATTCCTCTTGGGATGAGCAGTTCTTC
few	TRBV29-1	TRBJ2-1	TRBD2	16	CSVGTSGSFSYNEQFF	TGCAGCGTAGGGACTAGCGGGAGTTTCTCCTACAATGAGCAGTTCTTC
few	TRBV20-1	TRBJ2-2	.	12	CSARKPTGELFF	TGCAGTGCTAGAAAACCCACCGGGGAGCTGTTTTTT
.	TRBV6-1	TRBJ1-1	TRBD1	15	CASKLGQGRNTEAFF	TGTGCCAGCAAGCTAGGACAGGGGAGGAACACTGAAGCTTTCTTT
.	TRBV20-1	TRBJ2-7	TRBD2	11	CSARSGNEQYF	TGCAGTGCTAGAAGCGGGAACGAGCAGTACTTC
few	TRBV5-1	TRBJ2-1	TRBD1	15	CASSLDYRGSYEQFF	TGCGCCAGCAGCTTAGATTACAGGGGTTCCTACGAGCAGTTCTTC
many	TRBV10-3	TRBJ2-1	.	13	CAISESAVEEQFF	TGTGCCATCAGTGAGTCGGCGGTTGAGGAGCAGTTCTTC
.	TRBV5-1	TRBJ2-1	.	16	CASSLEGWGSYNEQFF	TGCGCCAGCAGCCTAGAAGGCTGGGGCTCCTACAATGAGCAGTTCTTC
.	TRBV20-1	TRBJ2-1	TRBD1	14	CSAITGALYNEQFF	TGCAGTGCTATAACAGGGGCCCTCTACAATGAGCAGTTCTTC
few	TRBV7-9	TRBJ1-4	.	15	CASSLSWTPNEKLFF	TGTGCCAGCAGCTTATCCTGGACGCCGAATGAAAAACTGTTTTTT
few	TRBV2	TRBJ2-7	.	13	CASSAQGVHEQYF	TGTGCCAGCAGCGCCCAGGGCGTCCACGAGCAGTACTTC
.	TRBV28	TRBJ2-5	TRBD1	16	CASSPPFGTGGETQYF	TGTGCCAGCAGTCCGCCCTTTGGGACAGGGGGAGAGACCCAGTACTTC
.	TRBV29-1	TRBJ2-1	TRBD2	15	CSSGATSGRINEQFF	TGCAGCTCAGGCGCCACTAGCGGGAGGATCAATGAGCAGTTCTTC
few	TRBV6-4	TRBJ2-1	.	15	CASSDSPRDYNEQFF	TGTGCCAGCAGTGACTCGCCGCGAGACTACAATGAGCAGTTCTTC
.	TRBV7-8	TRBJ2-3	.	14	CASSLDRFGDTQYF	TGTGCCAGCAGCTTAGATCGGTTTGGAGATACGCAGTATTTT
few	TRBV28	TRBJ2-1	TRBD2	16	CASSNSGRTSYNEQFF	TGTGCCAGCAGTAACAGCGGGAGGACTTCCTACAATGAGCAGTTCTTC
.	TRBV3-1	TRBJ1-2	.	12	CASSGRHYGYTF	TGTGCCAGCAGCGGACGGCACTATGGCTACACCTTC
.	TRBV25-1	TRBJ2-5	.	13	CASKAGPQETQYF	TGTGCCAGTAAAGCGGGTCCCCAAGAGACCCAGTACTTC
.	TRBV10-3	TRBJ2-5	.	15	CAISESITGQETQYF	TGTGCCATCAGTGAGTCGATTACAGGTCAAGAGACCCAGTACTTC
.	TRBV28	TRBJ1-5	.	12	CASTCSGQPQHF	TGTGCCAGCACCTGCAGCGGCCAGCCCCAGCATTTT
.	TRBV6-2/TRBV6-3	TRBJ1-2	.	14	CASRGVDRNYGYTF	TGTGCCAGCAGGGGAGTCGACAGAAACTATGGCTACACCTTC
.	TRBV20-1	TRBJ2-7	.	13	CSARTYREASPYF	TGCAGTGCTAGAACTTACAGGGAGGCGTCCCCGTACTTC
.	TRBV29-1	TRBJ2-5	TRBD1	16	CSAEVRDRGFVETQYF	TGCAGCGCCGAGGTCCGGGACAGGGGATTTGTGGAGACCCAGTACTTC
few	TRBV7-2	TRBJ2-3	.	14	CASSLMSRVDTQYF	TGTGCCAGCAGCTTAATGAGCAGGGTAGATACGCAGTATTTT
.	TRBV20-1	TRBJ1-4	TRBD1	11	CSAGQGEKLFF	TGCAGTGCAGGACAGGGAGAAAAACTGTTTTTT
many	TRBV6-5	TRBJ1-1	.	16	CASSYAAGTMNTEAFF	TGTGCCAGCAGTTACGCTGCAGGGACCATGAACACTGAAGCTTTCTTT
once	TRBV9	TRBJ2-1	.	14	CASSGSTPRNEQFF	TGTGCCAGCAGCGGATCGACCCCCCGAAATGAGCAGTTCTTC
.	TRBV20-1	TRBJ2-5	TRBD2	13	CSARPGAGVPQYF	TGCAGTGCTAGACCTGGAGCGGGAGTCCCCCAGTACTTC
.	TRBV9	TRBJ2-1	.	15	CVSSVDVGSYNEQFF	TGTGTCAGCAGCGTAGATGTGGGATCCTACAATGAGCAGTTCTTC
few	TRBV18	TRBJ2-5	.	15	CASSPPQGLQETQYF	TGTGCCAGCTCACCCCCACAGGGCCTGCAAGAGACCCAGTACTTC
.	TRBV7-6	TRBJ2-3	TRBD1	17	CASSLGLLGQGADTQYF	TGTGCCAGCAGCTTAGGCTTATTGGGACAGGGTGCAGATACGCAGTATTTT
few	TRBV5-1	TRBJ1-5	TRBD1	15	CASSEGQLSNQPQHF	TGCGCCAGCAGCGAGGGACAGCTGAGCAATCAGCCCCAGCATTTT
.	TRBV7-6	TRBJ2-7	.	13	CASSLAWSYEQHF	TGTGCCAGCAGCTTAGCGTGGTCCTACGAGCAGCACTTC
few	TRBV3-1	TRBJ2-1	.	16	CASSQDGANSYNEQFF	TGTGCCAGCAGCCAAGATGGAGCGAACTCCTACAATGAGCAGTTCTTC
.	TRBV7-2	TRBJ2-7	.	16	CASSSRVASYSYEQYF	TGTGCCAGCAGTTCTCGGGTAGCTAGCTACTCCTACGAGCAGTACTTC
few	TRBV27	TRBJ2-5	TRBD1	12	CASGTEGETQYF	TGTGCCAGCGGGACAGAGGGGGAGACCCAGTACTTC
few	TRBV6-1	TRBJ2-3	.	15	CASREGGVEADTQYF	TGTGCCAGCAGGGAAGGGGGAGTTGAAGCAGATACGCAGTATTTT
few	TRBV4-3	TRBJ2-7	.	15	CASSPYVGETYEQYF	TGCGCCAGCAGCCCCTATGTAGGGGAGACCTACGAGCAGTACTTC
.	TRBV3-1	TRBJ2-1	.	14	CASSQRAYYNEQFF	TGTGCCAGCAGCCAAAGGGCCTACTACAATGAGCAGTTCTTC
few	TRBV7-2	TRBJ2-7	.	13	CASSLIQGYEQYF	TGTGCCAGCAGCTTAATCCAGGGTTACGAGCAGTACTTC
.	TRBV5-1	TRBJ2-2	TRBD2	16	CASSQTSGSSSGELFF	TGCGCCAGCAGCCAGACTAGCGGGAGTTCCTCCGGGGAGCTGTTTTTT
.	TRBV12-5	TRBJ1-1	.	14	CASGFWPGGTEAFF	TGTGCTAGTGGTTTTTGGCCCGGGGGCACTGAAGCTTTCTTT
.	TRBV29-1	TRBJ2-5	TRBD1	14	CSVRGTGVKETQYF	TGCAGCGTACGAGGGACAGGGGTAAAAGAGACCCAGTACTTC
many	TRBV5-1	TRBJ2-3	TRBD2	17	CASSLSLASGNTDTQYF	TGCGCCAGCAGCTTGTCACTCGCTAGCGGAAACACAGATACGCAGTATTTT